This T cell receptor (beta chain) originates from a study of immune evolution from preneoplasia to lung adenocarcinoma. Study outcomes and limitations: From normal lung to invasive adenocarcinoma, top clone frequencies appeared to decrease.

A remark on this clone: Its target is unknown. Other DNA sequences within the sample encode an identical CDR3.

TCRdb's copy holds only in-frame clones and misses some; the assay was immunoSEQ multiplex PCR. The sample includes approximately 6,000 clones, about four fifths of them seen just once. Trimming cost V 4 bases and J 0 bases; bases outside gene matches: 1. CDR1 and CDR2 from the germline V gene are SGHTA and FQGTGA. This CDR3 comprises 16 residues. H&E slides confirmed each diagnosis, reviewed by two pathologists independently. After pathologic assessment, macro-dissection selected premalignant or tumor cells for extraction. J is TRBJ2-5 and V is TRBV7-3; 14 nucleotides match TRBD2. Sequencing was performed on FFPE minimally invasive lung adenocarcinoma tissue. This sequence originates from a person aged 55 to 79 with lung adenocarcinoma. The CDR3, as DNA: TGTGCCAGCAGCTCGGGACTAGCGGGAGACCAAGAGACCCAGTACTTC. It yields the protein CASSSGLAGDQETQYF.